The present TCR beta chain was sequenced within a study of radiotherapy plus CTLA-4 blockade in lung cancer. Regarding the study as a whole: In blood, early T cell clone dynamics reportedly predicted response best, together with interferon-beta.

In regard to this clone: The antigen remains unidentified.

Germline CDR1 is SGHRS and CDR2 is YFSETQ. The CDR3 contains 14 residues. Trimming took 0 bases from V and 5 from J; bases not matched to a gene: 4. The assay was immunoSEQ multiplex PCR, and TCRdb's table has in-frame clones only and misses some. In the table there are tens of thousands of clones, 60% to 80% of which are singletons. This sequence was found in a human donor with non-small cell lung cancer who had stable disease on radiotherapy plus ipilimumab. Sequences were derived from peripheral blood, sampled from a patient treated with radiotherapy plus ipilimumab. V is TRBV5-1 and J is TRBJ2-5; 7 nucleotides align to TRBD2. The CDR3 is CASSLGGLRETQYF. CDR3 DNA: TGCGCCAGCAGCTTGGGGGGACTAAGGGAGACCCAGTACTTC.